These 27 T cell receptor beta chains originate from one sample sequenced in a study of shared clonotypes between healthy human individuals. Assay used: immunoSEQ multiplex PCR; TCRdb lists only in-frame clones, some missing. This table has more than 2,000,000 clones, approximately 93% appearing once. Sequenced sample: naive CD4+ T cells from PBMCs. Noted subset: CD45RA+ positively selected. These receptors were obtained from a young man in good health. Some clones in this sample may be carry-over from other donors' samples.

The chain combines TRBV21-1 with TRBJ2-3; the table's D gene call, TRBD2, was not cross checked with the DNA. TRBV21-1 is termed a pseudogene. The CDR3 is 18 amino acids. The CDR3 region has the DNA TGTGCCAGCAGCAGACTGATACCGGGACTAGCAAGCACAGATACGCAGTATTTT. This encodes CASSRLIPGLASTDTQYF.

CDR3 protein: CASSREIGEQFF. For the CDR3, the DNA is TGTGCCAGCTCGCGGGAGATTGGTGAGCAGTTCTTC. V and J are TRBV2 and TRBJ2-1; 7 positions agree with TRBD2. J gave up 9 bases and V 8 bases, and 7 bases lay outside the gene matches. From germline, CDR1 is SNHLY and CDR2 FYNNEI. The CDR3 contains 12 residues.

The rearrangement uses TRBV5-1 and TRBJ2-3; 7 nucleotides agree with TRBD1. The ends lost 4 bases at V and 6 bases at J; junction bases unmatched: 11. Per the germline V gene, CDR1 is SGHRS and CDR2 is YFSETQ. This CDR3 is built from 15 residues. CDR3 sequence reads: CASSKGGLTGDTQYF. In DNA, the CDR3 is TGCGCCAGCAGCAAAGGGGGCCTCACGGGGGATACGCAGTATTTT.

This clone has a single count. The rearrangement joins TRBV2 to TRBJ2-2, with 15 positions matching TRBD2. The CDR3 consists of 19 residues. Germline CDR1 reads SNHLY; CDR2 reads FYNNEI. The junction had 10 bases not matched to a gene; V was cut back by 5 bases and J by 3 bases. CDR3 residues: CASSLGGLAGGGDTGELFF. CDR3 sequence (DNA): TGTGCCAGCAGTCTGGGAGGACTAGCGGGAGGGGGTGACACCGGGGAGCTGTTTTTT.

The chain is built from TRBV2 and TRBJ2-2, with a weak D call TRBD2 (6 bases). The V and J ends lost 6 bases and 4 bases respectively, with 12 bases between them. This CDR3 region has 14 residues. The germline V gene encodes CDR1 SNHLY and CDR2 FYNNEI. The CDR3 bases are TGTGCCAGCAGGACCCAGGGAGGCACCGGGGAGCTGTTTTTT. Translation: CASRTQGGTGELFF.

The chain couples TRBV18 to TRBJ1-1; 8 bases map to TRBD1. In germline, CDR1 is KGHSH, CDR2 LQKENI. The CDR3 covers 12 residues. V lost 3 bases, J lost 7 bases, and 1 base stayed unmatched. This chain's CDR3 is CASSPTGDEAFF. CDR3 coding DNA: TGTGCCAGCTCACCGACAGGGGATGAAGCTTTCTTT.

The chain has TRBV6-5 and TRBJ1-6; D call uncertain. Germline V gene data show CDR1 as MNHEY and CDR2 as SVGAGI. V lost 1 base to trimming and J lost 9 bases, with 13 bases between them. The CDR3 spans 15 residues. CDR3 in DNA: TGTGCCAGCAGTTACTGGCACATATCGGGTTCACCCCTCCACTTT. Its protein is CASSYWHISGSPLHF.

The V gene is TRBV29-1, the J gene TRBJ1-4; possible D gene TRBD1, 6 bases. The CDR3 extends over 13 amino acids. The V gene's germline CDR1 is SQVTM and CDR2 ANQGSEA. Trimming left V 6 bases short and J 7 bases short, with 15 bases between. This CDR3 is CSVDRGAGEKLFF. The DNA of the CDR3 is TGCAGCGTGGATAGGGGGGCTGGTGAAAAACTGTTTTTT.

V usage is TRBV5-8 and J usage is TRBJ1-2, with 7 bases aligning to TRBD1. The CDR3 is 13 amino acids. Germline V lookup: CDR1 SGHTS, CDR2 YDEGEE. V shed 4 bases, J shed 5 bases, and the junction held 5 bases outside the gene matches. CDR3: CASSIRTGYGYTF. Written as DNA, the CDR3 is TGTGCCAGCAGCATACGGACAGGATATGGCTACACCTTC.

This rearrangement joins TRBV5-6 to TRBJ2-1; D not resolved. V lost 3 bases and J 9 bases, leaving 25 bases between the germline ends. Germline-derived CDR1 and CDR2 are SGHDT and YYEEEE. The CDR3 is 17 amino acids. CDR3 protein: CASSSFDRAHLYAEQFF. The DNA of the CDR3 is TGTGCCAGCAGCTCATTTGACCGGGCTCATTTGTACGCTGAGCAGTTCTTC. Variable domain in full (rest from reference TRBV5-6 and TRBJ2-1): DAGVTQSPTHLIKTRGQQVTLRCSPKSGHDTVSWYQQALGQGPQFIFQYYEEEERQRGNFPDRFSGHQFPNYSSELNVNALLLGDSALYLCASSSFDRAHLYAEQFFGPGTRLTVL.

The chain recombines TRBV6-5 with TRBJ2-7; 10 bases are shared with TRBD1. Germline V lookup: CDR1 MNHEY, CDR2 SVGAGI. The CDR3 is 14 residues long. Trimming cost V 3 bases and J 5 bases; bases outside gene matches: 4. DNA of the CDR3: TGTGCCAGCAGTTATGACAGGGGGCGTAACGAGCAGTACTTC. It is translated as CASSYDRGRNEQYF.

The V gene is TRBV28, the J gene TRBJ2-1, with 7 bases identical to TRBD1. This CDR3 region has 16 residues. CDR1 MDHEN and CDR2 SYDVKM come from the germline V gene. The V and J ends lost 2 bases and 8 bases, in that order; junction bases with no gene match: 12. This CDR3 reads CASSLPDRALTHEQFF. The DNA of the CDR3 is TGTGCCAGCAGTTTACCAGACAGGGCGCTAACCCATGAGCAGTTCTTC.

The chain is built from TRBV29-1 and TRBJ1-1, with D hard to call. Germline V gene data show CDR1 as SQVTM and CDR2 as ANQGSEA. The length of the CDR3 is 13 residues. V lost 6 bases and J lost 1, with 12 bases in between. For the CDR3, the DNA is TGCAGCGTCCGAGCCGGCACGAACACTGAAGCTTTCTTT. It codes for CSVRAGTNTEAFF.

The rearrangement links TRBV11-2 to TRBJ2-1; 16 bases map to TRBD2. J was trimmed by 4 bases and V by 0 bases; bases with no gene match: 6. Germline lookup yields CDR1 SGHAT and CDR2 FQNNGV. This CDR3 has 19 amino acids. Here the CDR3 DNA reads TGTGCCAGCAGCTTAGATGGGACTAGCGGGAGGGATTCTTACAATGAGCAGTTCTTC. It is translated as CASSLDGTSGRDSYNEQFF.

This chain joins TRBV2 and TRBJ2-1, with 8 nucleotides matching TRBD2. The CDR3 totals 15 residues. J was trimmed by 2 bases and V by 3 bases; bases with no gene match: 3. Germline values: CDR1 SNHLY, CDR2 FYNNEI. The CDR3 DNA reads TGTGCCAGCAGTGAGGAAGCGGGAGCCTACAATGAGCAGTTCTTC. Translation: CASSEEAGAYNEQFF.

The chain recombines TRBV6-1 with TRBJ1-1, with D possibly being TRBD1 (5 bases). Trimming took 5 bases from V and 7 from J, leaving 11 bases between them. The CDR3 contains 12 residues. Looked up from germline, CDR1 is MNHNS and CDR2 is SASEGT. The CDR3 sequence: CASSNQGIEAFF. In nucleotides, the CDR3 is TGTGCCAGCAGTAACCAGGGTATTGAAGCTTTCTTT.

The V call is TRBV15, the J call TRBJ2-3; tentative D call: TRBD1 (5 bases). The germline V gene has CDR1 LNHNV and CDR2 YYDKDF (reference sequence). Deletions cut 3 bases from V and 3 bases from J, with 13 bases between. This CDR3 is built from 15 residues. CDR3 sequence reads: CATSSFRKGTDTQYF. CDR3 in DNA: TGTGCCACCAGCAGCTTCCGAAAGGGGACAGATACGCAGTATTTT.

This rearrangement joins TRBV28 to TRBJ2-3; TRBD2 matches at 10 bases. The CDR3 sequence is 15 residues long. Germline CDR1 and CDR2: MDHEN and SYDVKM. Unmatched junction bases numbered 7, after V lost 5 bases and J lost 5 bases. The CDR3 here is CASSKAGGPRDTQYF. The DNA of the CDR3 is TGTGCCAGCAGTAAAGCGGGAGGGCCGAGAGATACGCAGTATTTT.

This clone was picked up one time. The gene calls are TRBV18 and TRBJ2-7; no firm D call. CDR1 and CDR2 (germline): KGHSH, LQKENI. The germline V and J ends were trimmed by 2 bases and 4 bases, with 9 bases remaining between them. The CDR3 is 13 residues long. The DNA of the CDR3 is TGTGCCAGCTCACCAAGGCAGTCGTACGAGCAGTACTTC. It is translated as CASSPRQSYEQYF.

This clone appeared a few times. J is TRBJ2-7 and V is TRBV5-1; 9 bases are a match to TRBD1. With V trimmed by 4 bases and J by 3 bases, 8 bases remained unmatched. Per the germline V gene, CDR1 is SGHRS and CDR2 is YFSETQ. This CDR3 has 15 residues. This CDR3 is CASSLTGQGHYEQYF. DNA for the CDR3: TGCGCCAGCAGCCTGACCGGACAGGGGCACTACGAGCAGTACTTC.

The chain joins TRBV11-3 to TRBJ2-7; 8 bases line up with TRBD1. The CDR3 contains 14 residues. CDR1 is SGHNT and CDR2 is YENEEA in the germline V gene. The V and J ends lost 5 bases and 4 bases, in that order; junction bases with no gene match: 7. Here the CDR3 DNA reads TGTGCCAGCAGCGTCGGGACAGGCGGATACGAGCAGTACTTC. It encodes CASSVGTGGYEQYF.

The gene calls are TRBV10-2 and TRBJ1-1, with a possible D match to TRBD1 (6 bases). The germline V gene has CDR1 WSHSY and CDR2 SAAADI. Trimming stripped 5 bases from V and 2 bases from J, with 12 bases between. The CDR3 totals 14 residues. The CDR3 is CASSPVQGNTEAFF. The DNA of the CDR3 is TGCGCCAGCAGTCCCGTACAGGGTAACACTGAAGCTTTCTTT.

The CDR3 DNA follows: TGTGCCAGCAGGCGGCGGGGGACCCACTCTGGGGCCAACGTCCTGACTTTC. The encoded protein is CASRRRGTHSGANVLTF. The V gene is TRBV5-4, the J gene TRBJ2-6; 7 nucleotides align to TRBD2. This CDR3 is 17 amino acids long. V gave up 5 bases and J gave up 0 bases; unmatched junction bases: 8. Germline loops: CDR1 SGHNT, CDR2 YYREEE (reference sequence).

This chain links TRBV5-1 with TRBJ2-2; maybe TRBD2 (5 bases). Germline V CDR1 and CDR2: SGHRS, YFSETQ. Deletions cut 7 bases from V and 7 bases from J, with 11 bases between. The CDR3 loop spans 12 amino acids. The CDR3: CASGGELGELFF. The CDR3 DNA follows: TGCGCCAGCGGTGGGGAGCTCGGGGAGCTGTTTTTT.

The chain recombines TRBV19 with TRBJ2-5; 7 bases match TRBD2. Trimming at V came to 1 base and at J to 4 bases, leaving 9 bases not matched to a gene. This CDR3 contains 16 residues. Germline V gives CDR1 LNHDA, CDR2 SQIVND (reference sequence). The CDR3 reads CASSIGSGGSPETQYF. The CDR3, as DNA: TGTGCCAGTAGTATAGGTAGTGGCGGGAGCCCAGAGACCCAGTACTTC.

The chain uses TRBV7-6 and TRBJ1-5; D is unclear. Germline V gene sequence: CDR1 SGHVS, CDR2 FNYEAQ. V lost 2 bases and J lost 5, with 19 bases in between. The CDR3 is 17 residues long. The CDR3 is CASSLTPAMRTDQPQHF. As DNA, the CDR3 is TGTGCCAGCAGCTTAACCCCCGCGATGCGGACCGATCAGCCCCAGCATTTT.

The V and J genes are TRBV7-9 and TRBJ2-7; D gene uncertain. The CDR3 totals 12 residues. Trimming cost V 3 bases and J 6 bases, with 9 bases left between them. Germline CDR1 SEHNR, CDR2 FQNEAQ (reference sequence). The CDR3 loop is CASSFSLSEQYF. CDR3 DNA: TGTGCCAGCAGCTTTTCTCTCTCCGAGCAGTACTTC.